This entry is about one T cell receptor beta chain. Patients in Seattle were enrolled during active infection, then followed longitudinally. These data originate in a study of blood T cell repertoires in COVID-19. For the study at large: The samples span acute and convalescent COVID-19 from the United States, Italy and Spain. Nucleic acid was either cDNA or gDNA, and it came from T cells, B-cell-depleted T cells, or PBMCs.

Per the original data handling: From reference gene primer amplification, estimates of nucleated cell counts were derived. Assay used: immunoSEQ multiplex PCR; TCRdb lists only in-frame clones, some missing. D and trimming come from the DNA, and the V and J calls and clone size come from that table. The sample holds about 340,000 clones, roughly 86% seen once. CDR1 and CDR2 (germline): MNHEY, SVGAGI. The CDR3 covers 15 residues. Trimming left V 8 bases short and J 0 bases short, with 14 bases between. The sample taken for sequencing was peripheral blood. This receptor was taken from a woman between 65 and 79 years old with COVID-19, enrolled during active disease. The gene calls are TRBV6-5 and TRBJ1-3; D perhaps matches TRBD1 (5 bases). This chain's CDR3 is CASQEDSLSGNTIYF. CDR3 nucleotide sequence: TGTGCCAGCCAAGAAGACAGTCTCTCTGGAAACACCATATATTTT.